This entry is about one T cell receptor (beta chain). This sample was included in a study of T cell changes during pregnancy in multiple sclerosis. CDR3 length: 13 amino acids. Germline assignment: CDR1 GTSNPN and CDR2 SVGIG (reference sequence). With V trimmed by 4 bases and J by 4 bases, 4 bases remained unmatched. The table came from immunoSEQ multiplex PCR; TCRdb's copy has only in-frame clones and leaves some out. The table records about 70,000 clones, around 90% of them present only once. The material was peripheral blood, obtained in the first trimester of pregnancy. V is TRBV30 and J is TRBJ1-2; 9 nucleotides align to TRBD1. This receptor was obtained from a female donor with multiple sclerosis, enrolled in a pregnancy study. DNA for the CDR3: TGTGCCTGGACGGACAGGGGTGGCTATGGCTACACCTTC. Amino acid sequence: CAWTDRGGYGYTF.